This T cell receptor (beta chain) was captured by sequencing in a study of blood T cell repertoires in COVID-19. About the research overall: T cells, B-cell-depleted T cells, or PBMCs provided the cDNA or gDNA that served as material.

In the authors' methods: Cell counts per sample came from amplifying reference gene primers. Libraries were prepared by immunoSEQ multiplex PCR; TCRdb keeps only in-frame clonotypes and omits some of them. That table furnishes V, J and clone size, whereas the DNA furnished D and trimming. Among a few hundred thousand clones, about 89% were seen once, and the ten largest hold over 2%. This clone showed up just once. The germline V gene has CDR1 KGHDR and CDR2 SFDVKD. The V segment lost 2 bases and the J segment 6 bases; nucleotides outside the gene matches: 2. This CDR3 has 14 residues. The origin of this receptor is a woman between 50 and 59 years old with acute or convalescent COVID-19. The rearrangement uses TRBV24-1 and TRBJ1-5; TRBD1 matches 8 bases. The sequenced material came from peripheral blood. The CDR3 is CATSDSTGVQPQHF. As DNA, the CDR3 is TGTGCCACCAGTGATTCGACAGGGGTTCAGCCCCAGCATTTT.